These 29 T cell receptor beta chains originate from one sample sequenced in a study of cytomegalovirus exposure and HLA in healthy donors. In the PCR, 60 Vbeta and 13 Jbeta primers were used. Libraries were prepared by immunoSEQ multiplex PCR; TCRdb keeps only in-frame clonotypes and omits some of them. The sample has some 160,000 clones, 79% seen once. Sequences were obtained from PBMCs. Receptor source: a woman between 40 and 55 years old in good health and CMV-seronegative.

This sequence joins TRBV5-1 and TRBJ2-5, with D possibly being TRBD2 (6 bases). The CDR3 extends over 17 amino acids. The V and J ends lost 3 bases and 0 bases respectively, with 18 bases between them. Germline V CDR1 and CDR2: SGHRS, YFSETQ. The CDR3 reads CASSSGGALPYQETQYF. The CDR3 DNA sequence: TGCGCCAGCAGCTCCGGAGGGGCTCTACCGTACCAAGAGACCCAGTACTTC. Filled out from reference TRBV5-1 and TRBJ2-5, the complete variable domain reads KAGVTQTPRYLIKTRGQQVTLSCSPISGHRSVSWYQQTPGQGLQFLFEYFSETQRNKGNFPGRFSGRQFSNSRSEMNVSTLELGDSALYLCASSSGGALPYQETQYFGPGTRLLVL.

The CDR3 is CAWRSATGTYGYTF. CDR3 nucleotide sequence: TGTGCCTGGAGATCCGCGACAGGGACCTATGGCTACACCTTC. The V gene is TRBV30, the J gene TRBJ1-2; 7 nucleotides line up with TRBD1. CDR1 is GTSNPN, CDR2 SVGIG, per germline (reference sequence). The V and J ends lost 3 bases and 4 bases, in that order; junction bases with no gene match: 8. CDR3 size: 14 residues. Full variable domain (missing parts from reference TRBV30 and TRBJ1-2): SQTIHQWPATLVQPVGSPLSLECTVEGTSNPNLYWYRQAAGRGLQLLFYSVGIGQISSEVPQNLSASRPQDRQFILSSKKLLLSDSGFYLCAWRSATGTYGYTFGSGTRLTVV.

The rearrangement joins TRBV14 to TRBJ2-5; TRBD2 is a possible D gene (6 bases). CDR1 and CDR2 from the germline V gene are SGHDN and FVKESK. V was cut by 4 bases and J by 2 bases, with 20 bases left in between. This CDR3 contains 17 residues. Here the CDR3 reads CASSPRSGGRLQETQYF. CDR3 in DNA: TGTGCCAGCAGCCCACGTTCCGGGGGACGTCTACAAGAGACCCAGTACTTC.

This clone was recorded a few times. The chain couples TRBV19 to TRBJ2-3, with a tentative D call TRBD2 (6 bases). Trimming left V 1 base short and J 0 bases short, with 8 bases between. CDR1 LNHDA and CDR2 SQIVND come from the germline V gene (reference sequence). This CDR3 has 15 residues. The CDR3, as DNA: TGTGCCAGTAGTATAGGCGGGGTGAGCACAGATACGCAGTATTTT. Its translation: CASSIGGVSTDTQYF.

In this sample, this clone turned up once. The chain joins TRBV29-1 to TRBJ1-3; a weak D match, TRBD1 (5 bases). The germline gives CDR1 SQVTM, CDR2 ANQGSEA. The CDR3 consists of 12 residues. Trimming removed 2 bases from V and 5 bases from J, with 7 bases in between. CDR3 sequence reads: CSVERGRNTIYF. The CDR3 DNA follows: TGCAGCGTTGAAAGGGGAAGAAACACCATATATTTT.

CDR3 coding DNA: TGTGCCAGCAGTTACTCGCTTTTGTCAGGGAACTATGGCTACACCTTC. Translating it yields CASSYSLLSGNYGYTF. The genes are TRBV28 and TRBJ1-2, with a tentative D call TRBD1 (5 bases). CDR3 length: 16 residues. Trimming pared 4 bases from V and 2 bases from J, leaving 17 bases between. CDR1 MDHEN and CDR2 SYDVKM come from the germline V gene.

The V and J genes are TRBV6-5 and TRBJ2-1; D gene uncertain. The length of the CDR3 is 13 residues. Per the germline V gene, CDR1 is MNHEY and CDR2 is SVGAGI. V lost 4 bases to trimming and J lost 8 bases, with 12 bases between them. The CDR3 sequence: CASSSTLGDEQFF. The DNA for the CDR3 is TGTGCCAGCAGTTCCACCCTGGGCGATGAGCAGTTCTTC.

The chain uses TRBV7-3 and TRBJ2-3; 10 nucleotides agree with TRBD2. The V gene end was trimmed by 5 bases and the J gene end by 5 bases; junction bases not matched to a gene: 4. Germline V CDR1 and CDR2: SGHTA, FQGTGA. The CDR3 is 14 amino acids. The CDR3 is CASSVAGGVDTQYF. The DNA of the CDR3 is TGTGCCAGCAGCGTAGCGGGAGGTGTAGATACGCAGTATTTT. Based on the CDR3 plus reference TRBV7-3 and TRBJ2-3, the full variable domain is GAGVSQTPSNKVTEKGKYVELRCDPISGHTALYWYRQSLGQGPEFLIYFQGTGAADDSGLPNDRFFAVRPEGSVSTLKIQRTERGDSAVYLCASSVAGGVDTQYFGPGTRLTVL.

This chain links TRBV11-3 with TRBJ1-1, with D unclear. V was shortened by 3 bases and J by 4 bases, with 6 bases between the two germline ends. The CDR3 has 12 amino acids. Germline V gene lookup returns CDR1 SGHNT and CDR2 YENEEA. The CDR3 DNA follows: TGTGCCAGCAGCTTGACAACCACTGAAGCTTTCTTT. Translating it yields CASSLTTTEAFF.

The CDR3 sequence is CASRGGQGKVTQYF. The CDR3 nucleotides read TGCGCCAGCAGGGGGGGACAGGGAAAAGTTACGCAGTATTTT. The rearrangement links TRBV10-1 to TRBJ2-3; TRBD1 agrees at 9 bases. CDR1 and CDR2 from the germline V gene are WNHNN and SYGVQD (reference sequence). This CDR3 has 14 residues. Germline trimming cut 6 bases from V and 8 bases from J; bases unmatched to any gene: 9.

This chain joins TRBV6-6 and TRBJ2-1; 7 bases are shared with TRBD1. The CDR3 loop spans 16 amino acids. Per the germline V gene, CDR1 is MNHNY and CDR2 is SVGAGI (reference sequence). J lost 5 bases, V lost 2 bases, and 9 bases had no gene match. The DNA of the CDR3 is TGTGCCAGCAGTTACCCTTCAGGCAGGGGGAACAATGAGCAGTTCTTC. Protein product: CASSYPSGRGNNEQFF.

This clone was observed a handful of times. The chain recombines TRBV6-6 with TRBJ1-5; tentative D call: TRBD1 (5 bases). V was trimmed by 7 bases and J by 3 bases, leaving 10 bases between them. This CDR3 contains 13 residues. Germline lookup yields CDR1 MNHNY and CDR2 SVGAGI (reference sequence). CDR3 sequence: CASTQGANQPQHF. The CDR3 coding sequence is TGTGCCAGCACCCAGGGTGCCAATCAGCCCCAGCATTTT.

This clone was detected a few times. This chain links TRBV5-6 with TRBJ1-4; 9 bases fit TRBD1. V was clipped by 3 bases and J by 8 bases; unmatched bases: 5. Germline-derived CDR1 and CDR2 are SGHDT and YYEEEE. The CDR3 is 14 amino acids. The CDR3 loop is CASSSTGGQEKLFF. Here the CDR3 DNA reads TGTGCCAGCAGCTCGACAGGGGGACAGGAAAAACTGTTTTTT.

This chain links TRBV2 with TRBJ1-3; 8 bases are shared with TRBD1. The V segment lost 5 bases and the J segment 4 bases; nucleotides outside the gene matches: 4. Per the germline V gene, CDR1 is SNHLY and CDR2 is FYNNEI. The CDR3 is made up of 14 amino acids. The CDR3 bases are TGTGCCAGCAGTTCCGGGACAGGCGGAAACACCATATATTTT. It encodes CASSSGTGGNTIYF.

V is TRBV29-1 and J is TRBJ2-2, with 7 bases lining up with TRBD2. After removal of 0 bases from V and 4 bases from J, the junction contained 11 bases not matched to a gene. The CDR3 totals 17 residues. CDR1 is SQVTM and CDR2 is ANQGSEA in the germline V gene. The CDR3 DNA reads as TGCAGCGTTGAAGAAGGTGCGGGGAGGGGAAGCACCGGGGAGCTGTTTTTT. Amino acid sequence: CSVEEGAGRGSTGELFF.

This rearrangement joins TRBV5-1 to TRBJ1-1, with D uncertain. In germline, CDR1 is SGHRS, CDR2 YFSETQ. The CDR3 runs to 15 residues. Trimming removed 1 base at V and 0 bases at J, with 10 bases between. The CDR3 sequence: CASSLLPGVNTEAFF. CDR3 DNA: TGCGCCAGCAGCTTGTTACCGGGAGTGAACACTGAAGCTTTCTTT.

The rearrangement links TRBV7-9 to TRBJ2-1; D call uncertain. The CDR3 is made up of 13 amino acids. The V and J ends lost 5 bases and 5 bases respectively, with 10 bases between them. Per the germline V gene, CDR1 is SEHNR and CDR2 is FQNEAQ (reference sequence). The CDR3 nucleotides read TGTGCCAGCAGCGTGGCAACTAACAATGAGCAGTTCTTC. Translating it yields CASSVATNNEQFF. Based on the CDR3 plus reference TRBV7-9 and TRBJ2-1, the full variable domain is DTGVSQNPRHKITKRGQNVTFRCDPISEHNRLYWYRQTLGQGPEFLTYFQNEAQLEKSRLLSDRFSAERPKGSFSTLEIQRTEQGDSAMYLCASSVATNNEQFFGPGTRLTVL.

This clone was recorded only once. The V call is TRBV10-1, the J call TRBJ2-1, with D tentatively TRBD1 (5 bases). From germline, CDR1 is WNHNN and CDR2 SYGVQD (reference sequence). This CDR3 comprises 12 residues. The V and J ends lost 6 bases and 9 bases respectively, with 12 bases between them. This chain's CDR3 is CASSNPGFEQFF. The CDR3 DNA sequence: TGCGCCAGCAGCAACCCAGGGTTTGAGCAGTTCTTC.

For the CDR3, the DNA is TGTGCCAGCAGCTTACAGGTTATCGGCACTGAAGCTTTCTTT. Translating it yields CASSLQVIGTEAFF. V is TRBV11-2 and J is TRBJ1-1; D is unclear. The length of the CDR3 is 14 residues. V was clipped by 2 bases and J by 4 bases, with 11 bases between them. The germline gives CDR1 SGHAT, CDR2 FQNNGV.

The rearrangement links TRBV5-4 to TRBJ2-7; TRBD1 agrees at 10 bases. Germline-derived CDR1 and CDR2 are SGHNT and YYREEE (reference sequence). CDR3 length: 14 amino acids. J gave up 5 bases and V 2 bases, and 4 bases lay outside the gene matches. CDR3 protein: CASSFDRGRHEQYF. Here the CDR3 DNA reads TGTGCCAGCAGCTTTGACAGGGGGCGCCACGAGCAGTACTTC.

This chain connects TRBV4-3 to TRBJ1-1; D gene uncertain. V lost 1 base to trimming and J lost 1 base, with 7 bases between them. Germline assignment: CDR1 LGHNA and CDR2 YSLEER. The CDR3 consists of 14 residues. The CDR3 coding sequence is TGCGCCAGCAGCCAAGTATCCGGGAACACTGAAGCTTTCTTT. This sequence encodes CASSQVSGNTEAFF.

The genes are TRBV4-1 and TRBJ1-4; 7 bases are shared with TRBD1. Looked up from germline, CDR1 is MGHRA and CDR2 is YSYEKL. V lost 4 bases to trimming and J lost 4 bases; unmatched junction nucleotides: 6. The CDR3 spans 15 residues. The CDR3 nucleotides read TGCGCCAGCAGCCCCGGACAGGCTCTTAATGAAAAACTGTTTTTT. It yields the protein CASSPGQALNEKLFF.

CDR3 amino acids: CASSFSALAAGAQMDEQFF. CDR3 nucleotide sequence: TGTGCCAGCAGTTTCTCAGCGCTAGCGGCGGGGGCCCAAATGGATGAGCAGTTCTTC. The chain joins TRBV28 to TRBJ2-1; D possibly corresponds to TRBD2 (7 bases). V was trimmed by 3 bases and J by 8 bases, leaving 29 bases between them. This CDR3 comprises 19 residues. CDR1 and CDR2 (germline): MDHEN, SYDVKM.

This clone came up once. The chain is built from TRBV5-1 and TRBJ2-5; D gene unclear. V was clipped by 4 bases and J by 3 bases, with 10 bases between them. CDR3 length: 13 residues. Germline CDR1 SGHRS, CDR2 YFSETQ. CDR3 sequence: CASSPSTEETQYF. The DNA of the CDR3 is TGCGCCAGCAGCCCCTCTACCGAAGAGACCCAGTACTTC.

The gene calls are TRBV7-2 and TRBJ2-7, with 9 bases aligning to TRBD2. The CDR3 totals 15 residues. Trimming cost V 5 bases and J 2 bases; bases outside gene matches: 7. Germline CDR1 SGHTA, CDR2 FQGNSA. The CDR3 region has the DNA TGTGCCAGCAGCCCCGGGACTAGCTCCCCCTACGAGCAGTACTTC. Translation: CASSPGTSSPYEQYF.

The chain recombines TRBV2 with TRBJ1-2; D perhaps matches TRBD1 (6 bases). The germline V gene encodes CDR1 SNHLY and CDR2 FYNNEI. Trimming took 8 bases from V and 4 from J, leaving 20 bases between them. The CDR3 is 15 amino acids. The DNA for the CDR3 is TGTGCCAGCGGCTCGAATCTTCGGACAGCCTATGGCTACACCTTC. Its protein product is CASGSNLRTAYGYTF.

This clone came up a few times. CDR3 bases: TGCGCCAGCGGAGGGTTTGAAGGCTACACAGATACGCAGTATTTT. Translating it yields CASGGFEGYTDTQYF. The rearrangement joins TRBV10-2 to TRBJ2-3; tentatively, D is TRBD2 (6 bases). This CDR3 has 15 amino acids. Germline loops: CDR1 WSHSY, CDR2 SAAADI. V was cut by 8 bases and J by 2 bases, with 17 bases left in between.

This clone was counted between two and nine times. The sample holds other DNA sequences that translate to the same CDR3. V and J are TRBV9 and TRBJ2-1; D unresolved. Per the germline V gene, CDR1 is SGDLS and CDR2 is YYNGEE. CDR3 length: 11 residues. Deletions cut 0 bases from V and 12 bases from J, with 7 bases between. The CDR3 coding sequence is TGTGCCAGCAGCGTAGGCGGTTCGCAGTTCTTC. It specifies CASSVGGSQFF.

The chain uses TRBV6-1 and TRBJ2-5; D is unclear. The J call may be in error: the DNA end matches TRBJ2-7 better. This CDR3 has 11 amino acids. Germline assignment: CDR1 MNHNS and CDR2 SASEGT. CDR3 sequence reads: CASSDPYEQYF. The CDR3 DNA reads TGTGCCAGCAGTGATCCCTACGAGCAGTACTTC.